The sequence of this T cell receptor beta chain was determined in a study of cytomegalovirus exposure and HLA in healthy donors. Study results and caveats: Reportedly, diagnosis of cytomegalovirus status by the classifier showed high specificity and sensitivity.

Trimming pared 7 bases from V and 2 bases from J, leaving 21 bases between. From germline, CDR1 is WSHSY and CDR2 SAAADI. The CDR3 spans 16 residues. The PCR was carried out with 60 Vbeta primers and 13 Jbeta primers. Using immunoSEQ multiplex PCR, the repertoire was profiled, and TCRdb retains in-frame clones only, with some absent. This sample has about 93,000 clones; about four fifths occur once, and the top ten carry about 3.5%. With respect to this clone: The antigen is unknown.

Input material: PBMCs. V is TRBV10-2 and J is TRBJ2-7; D is possibly TRBD1 (6 bases). The sequence derives from a woman between 40 and 55 years old in good health and CMV-seronegative. The CDR3 DNA follows: TGCGCCAGCACTCAAAGCCCGGGACACCCTACCTACGAGCAGTACTTC. Its protein product is CASTQSPGHPTYEQYF.